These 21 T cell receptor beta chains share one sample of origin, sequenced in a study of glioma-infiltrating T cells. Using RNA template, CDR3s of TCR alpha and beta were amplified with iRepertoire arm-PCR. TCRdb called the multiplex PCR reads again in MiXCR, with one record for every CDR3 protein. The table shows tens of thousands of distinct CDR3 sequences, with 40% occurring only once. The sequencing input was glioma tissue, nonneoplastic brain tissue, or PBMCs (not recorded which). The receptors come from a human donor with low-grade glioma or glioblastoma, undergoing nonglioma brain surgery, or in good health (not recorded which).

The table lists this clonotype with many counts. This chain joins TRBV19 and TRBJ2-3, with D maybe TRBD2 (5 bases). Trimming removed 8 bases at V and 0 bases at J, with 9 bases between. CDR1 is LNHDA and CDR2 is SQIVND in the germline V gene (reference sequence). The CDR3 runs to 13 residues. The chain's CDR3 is CASGGSSTDTQYF. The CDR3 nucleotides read TGTGCCAGTGGCGGGTCTAGCACAGATACGCAGTATTTT.

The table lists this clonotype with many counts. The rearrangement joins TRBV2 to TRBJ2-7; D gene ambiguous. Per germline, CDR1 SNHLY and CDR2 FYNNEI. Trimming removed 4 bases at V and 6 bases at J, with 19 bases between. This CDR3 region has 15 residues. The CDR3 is CASSGAGKKAVEQYF. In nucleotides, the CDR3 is TGTGCCAGCAGTGGGGCAGGAAAAAAGGCGGTCGAGCAGTACTTC. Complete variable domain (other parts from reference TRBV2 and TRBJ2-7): EPEVTQTPSHQVTQMGQEVILRCVPISNHLYFYWYRQILGQKVEFLVSFYNNEISEKSEIFDDQFSVERPDGSNFTLKIRSTKLEDSAMYFCASSGAGKKAVEQYFGPGTRLTVT.

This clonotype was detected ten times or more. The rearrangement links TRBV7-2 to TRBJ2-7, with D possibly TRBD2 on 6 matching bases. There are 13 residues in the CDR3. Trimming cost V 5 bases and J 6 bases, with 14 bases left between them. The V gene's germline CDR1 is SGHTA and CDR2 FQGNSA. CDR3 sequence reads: CASSDSGKSEQYF. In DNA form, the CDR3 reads TGTGCCAGCAGCGATAGCGGTAAAAGCGAGCAGTACTTC.

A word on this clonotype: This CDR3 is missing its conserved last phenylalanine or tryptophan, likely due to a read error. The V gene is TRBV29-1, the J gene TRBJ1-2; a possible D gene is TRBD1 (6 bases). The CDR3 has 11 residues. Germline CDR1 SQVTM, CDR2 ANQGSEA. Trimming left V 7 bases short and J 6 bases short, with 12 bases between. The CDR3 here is CSAKQGHGYTL. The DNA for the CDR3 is TGCAGCGCCAAACAGGGTCATGGCTACACCCTC.

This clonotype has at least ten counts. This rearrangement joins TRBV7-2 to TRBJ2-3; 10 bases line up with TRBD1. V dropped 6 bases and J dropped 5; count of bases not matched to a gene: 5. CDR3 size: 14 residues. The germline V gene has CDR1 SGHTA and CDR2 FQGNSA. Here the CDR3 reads CASRGTGVEDTQYF. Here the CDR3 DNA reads TGTGCCAGCAGAGGGACAGGGGTAGAAGATACGCAGTATTTT.

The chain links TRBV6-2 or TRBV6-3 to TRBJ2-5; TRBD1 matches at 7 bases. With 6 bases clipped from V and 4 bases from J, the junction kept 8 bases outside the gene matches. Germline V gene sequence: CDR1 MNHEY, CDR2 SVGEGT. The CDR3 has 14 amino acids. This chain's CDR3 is CASRSDRVTETQYF. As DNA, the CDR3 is TGTGCCAGCAGATCCGACAGGGTGACAGAGACCCAGTACTTC.

The CDR3, as DNA: TGTGCCAGCAGCCGCGGGACACAAAATCAGCCCCAGCATTTT. This encodes CASSRGTQNQPQHF. The chain is built from TRBV3-1 and TRBJ1-5; D is perhaps TRBD1 (6 bases). This CDR3 region has 14 residues. Between the trimmed V and J ends, which lost 4 bases and 4 bases, there was a span of 11 bases. Germline values: CDR1 LGHDT, CDR2 YNNKEL (reference sequence).

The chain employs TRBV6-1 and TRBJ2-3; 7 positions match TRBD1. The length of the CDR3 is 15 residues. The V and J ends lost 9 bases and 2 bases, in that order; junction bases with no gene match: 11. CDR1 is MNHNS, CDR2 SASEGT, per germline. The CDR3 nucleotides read TGTGCCAGGACGAGAAGACAGGGAATCACAGATACGCAGTATTTT. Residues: CARTRRQGITDTQYF.

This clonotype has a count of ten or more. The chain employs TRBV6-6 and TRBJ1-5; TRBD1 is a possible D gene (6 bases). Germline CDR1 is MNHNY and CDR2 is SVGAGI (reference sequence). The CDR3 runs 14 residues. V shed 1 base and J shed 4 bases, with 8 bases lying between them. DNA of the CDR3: TGTGCCAGCAGTTACTGGACAGTTAATCAGCCCCAGCATTTT. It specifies CASSYWTVNQPQHF.

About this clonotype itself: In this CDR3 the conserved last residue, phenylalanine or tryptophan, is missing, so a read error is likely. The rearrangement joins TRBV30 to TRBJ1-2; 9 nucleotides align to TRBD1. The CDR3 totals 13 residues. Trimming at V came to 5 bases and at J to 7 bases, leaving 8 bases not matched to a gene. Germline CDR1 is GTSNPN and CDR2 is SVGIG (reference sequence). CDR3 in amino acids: CAWLMDRGGGYTL. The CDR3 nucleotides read TGTGCCTGGCTCATGGACAGGGGAGGTGGCTACACCCTC.

The CDR3 nucleotides read TGTGCCAGCAGTGAAGCGGGGGTGAGAAGCACTGAAGCTTTCTTT. Translation: CASSEAGVRSTEAFF. The J gene is TRBJ1-1, the V gene TRBV6-4; D possibly corresponds to TRBD1 (5 bases). CDR3 length: 15 amino acids. Germline lookup yields CDR1 MRHNA and CDR2 SNTAGT. With 3 bases removed from V and 4 bases from J, the gap between germline ends came to 15 bases.

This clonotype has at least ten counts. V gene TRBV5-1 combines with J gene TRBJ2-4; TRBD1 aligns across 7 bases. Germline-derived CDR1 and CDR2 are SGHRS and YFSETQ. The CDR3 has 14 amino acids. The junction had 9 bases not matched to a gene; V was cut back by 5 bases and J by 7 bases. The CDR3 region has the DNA TGCGCCAGCAGTTTAGATGGGACAGCGAACATTCAGTACTTC. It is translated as CASSLDGTANIQYF.

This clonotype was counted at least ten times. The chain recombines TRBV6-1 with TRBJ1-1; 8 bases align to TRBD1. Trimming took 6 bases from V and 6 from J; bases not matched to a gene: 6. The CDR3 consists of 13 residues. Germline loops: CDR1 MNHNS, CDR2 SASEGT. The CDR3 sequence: CASSPGTGSEAFF. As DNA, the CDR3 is TGTGCCAGCAGCCCGGGGACAGGATCTGAAGCTTTCTTT.

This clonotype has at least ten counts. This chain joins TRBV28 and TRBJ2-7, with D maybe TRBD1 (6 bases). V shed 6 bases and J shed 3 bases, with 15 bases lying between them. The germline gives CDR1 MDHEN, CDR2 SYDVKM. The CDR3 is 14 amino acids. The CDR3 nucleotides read TGTGCCAGCAGCCCATCGGACAGAATCTACGAGCAGTACTTC. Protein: CASSPSDRIYEQYF.

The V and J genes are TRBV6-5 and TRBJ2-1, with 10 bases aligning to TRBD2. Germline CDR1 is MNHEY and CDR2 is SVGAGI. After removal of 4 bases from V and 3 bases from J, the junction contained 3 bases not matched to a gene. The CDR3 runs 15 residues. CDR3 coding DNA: TGTGCCAGCAGTTTCGCTAGCGGGGGCTACAATGAGCAGTTCTTC. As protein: CASSFASGGYNEQFF.

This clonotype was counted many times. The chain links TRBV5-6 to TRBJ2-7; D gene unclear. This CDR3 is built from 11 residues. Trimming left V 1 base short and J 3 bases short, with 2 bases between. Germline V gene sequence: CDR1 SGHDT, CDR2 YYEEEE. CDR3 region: CASSLNYEQYF. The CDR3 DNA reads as TGTGCCAGCAGCTTGAACTACGAGCAGTACTTC.

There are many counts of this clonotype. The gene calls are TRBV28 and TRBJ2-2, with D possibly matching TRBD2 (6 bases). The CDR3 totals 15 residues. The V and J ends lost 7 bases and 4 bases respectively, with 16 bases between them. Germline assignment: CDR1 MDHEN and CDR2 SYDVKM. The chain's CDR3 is CASTRVGGLTGELFF. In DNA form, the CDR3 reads TGTGCCAGCACCCGGGTCGGGGGTCTCACCGGGGAGCTGTTTTTT.

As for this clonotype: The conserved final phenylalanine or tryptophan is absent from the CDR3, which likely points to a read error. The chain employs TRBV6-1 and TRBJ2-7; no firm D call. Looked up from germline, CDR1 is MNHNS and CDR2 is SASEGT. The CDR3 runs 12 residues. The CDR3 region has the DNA TGTGCCGGCAGTTATGCCCTCTACGAGCAGTACCTC. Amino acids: CAGSYALYEQYL.

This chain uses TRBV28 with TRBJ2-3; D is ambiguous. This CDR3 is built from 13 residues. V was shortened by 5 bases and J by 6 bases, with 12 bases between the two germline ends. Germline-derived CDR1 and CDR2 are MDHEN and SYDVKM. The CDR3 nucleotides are TGTGCCAGCAGTGCCTCAGCTAGGGATACGCAGTATTTT. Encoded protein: CASSASARDTQYF.

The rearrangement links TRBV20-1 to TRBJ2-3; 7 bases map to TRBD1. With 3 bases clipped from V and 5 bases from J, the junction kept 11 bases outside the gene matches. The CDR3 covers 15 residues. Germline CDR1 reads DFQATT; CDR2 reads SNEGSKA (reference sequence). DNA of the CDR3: TGCAGTGCTAGCGGGTGGAAAGGGGGCTTAGATACGCAGTATTTT. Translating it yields CSASGWKGGLDTQYF.

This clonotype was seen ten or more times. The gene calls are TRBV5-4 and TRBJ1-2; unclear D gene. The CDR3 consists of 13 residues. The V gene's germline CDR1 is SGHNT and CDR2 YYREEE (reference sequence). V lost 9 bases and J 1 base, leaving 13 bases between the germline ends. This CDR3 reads CATRTDYNYGYTF. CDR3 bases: TGTGCCACCCGGACGGATTATAACTATGGCTACACCTTC.